This T cell receptor beta chain is drawn from a study of T-cell memory formation after mild COVID-19. The study's findings and limits: Chiefly within CM and EM were the contracting CD4+ clones; CD8+ ones were within EMRA.

5'RACE with constant-segment primers yielded barcoded, UMI-tagged TCR alpha and TCR beta cDNA libraries. A single record per CDR3 protein comes from TCRdb applying MiXCR to the 5' RACE reads. Of fewer than 700,000 distinct CDR3 sequences listed, 20% to 25% are singletons. In this sample, this clonotype turned up many times. Its antigen is not identified. V gave up 3 bases and J gave up 1 base, with 9 bases separating them. The CDR3 consists of 14 residues. Germline V CDR1 and CDR2: LGHDT, YNNKEL (reference sequence). V gene TRBV3-1 combines with J gene TRBJ2-5; tentatively, D is TRBD1 (5 bases). This receptor was taken from an adult woman who had mild COVID-19 (a few samples of this study predate the infection). Cell type and time point are not known. Sequenced material: PBMCs or a T cell subset sorted from them (not recorded which). The CDR3: CASSHRTSQETQYF. CDR3 coding DNA: TGTGCCAGCAGCCACAGGACAAGCCAAGAGACCCAGTACTTC.